This entry lists 4 T cell receptor beta chains sequenced from one sample in a study of PD-L1 blockade in urothelial cancer. Here immunoSEQ multiplex PCR was the method, and the copy in TCRdb shows in-frame clones only, minus some. Here the sample spans 86,000 or so clones, under 90% being singletons. Time point reported: pretreatment peripheral blood. Specimen: PBMCs, collected around atezolizumab (anti-PD-L1) treatment. These receptors all come from a man between 60 and 75 years old with urothelial cancer.

V usage is TRBV21-1 and J usage is TRBJ2-1; the table's D call, TRBD2, was not checked against the DNA. TRBV21-1 is flagged as a pseudogene. There are 19 residues in the CDR3. CDR3 sequence (DNA): TGTGCCAGCAGCAAAGGGATTAGCGGGAGGGCGTTCCCCTACAATGAGCAGTTCTTC. Protein product: CASSKGISGRAFPYNEQFF.

The V gene is TRBV5-1, the J gene TRBJ2-3; 7 nucleotides match TRBD2. Germline V lookup: CDR1 SGHRS, CDR2 YFSETQ. The CDR3 has 14 residues. After removal of 4 bases from V and 4 bases from J, the junction contained 6 bases not matched to a gene. The CDR3 DNA is TGCGCCAGCAGCCCGGGGGGAGGCCCAGATACGCAGTATTTT. As protein: CASSPGGGPDTQYF. The whole variable domain, filled in from reference TRBV5-1 and TRBJ2-3, reads KAGVTQTPRYLIKTRGQQVTLSCSPISGHRSVSWYQQTPGQGLQFLFEYFSETQRNKGNFPGRFSGRQFSNSRSEMNVSTLELGDSALYLCASSPGGGPDTQYFGPGTRLTVL.

The chain couples TRBV11-3 to TRBJ2-2; D remains ambiguous. The CDR3 runs to 11 residues. The ends were cut back, 5 bases at V and 5 bases at J, with 3 bases in the middle. Looked up from germline, CDR1 is SGHNT and CDR2 is YENEEA. For the CDR3, the DNA is TGTGCCAGCAGCCGGACCGGGGAGCTGTTTTTT. This codes for CASSRTGELFF. The full variable domain, in which reference TRBV11-3 and TRBJ2-2 provide the parts outside the CDR3, is EAGVVQSPRYKIIEKKQPVAFWCNPISGHNTLYWYLQNLGQGPELLIRYENEEAVDDSQLPKDRFSAERLKGVDSTLKIQPAELGDSAVYLCASSRTGELFFGEGSRLTVL.

About this clone itself: The identical CDR3 is also encoded by other nucleotide sequences in the sample. The gene calls are TRBV29-1 and TRBJ2-7; D not resolved. The CDR3 is 10 residues long. Germline V CDR1 and CDR2: SQVTM, ANQGSEA. Trimming took 4 bases from V and 3 from J, leaving 4 bases between them. CDR3 DNA: TGCAGCGTTGTTAGCTACGAGCAGTACTTC. Amino acid sequence: CSVVSYEQYF.